This T cell receptor (beta chain) emerged from a study of blood T cell repertoires in COVID-19. The overall study: Acute-phase and convalescent COVID-19 samples originated in the United States, Italy and Spain. The analysed material was cDNA or gDNA that came from T cells, B-cell-depleted T cells, or PBMCs.

Per the study methods: Estimation of nucleated cell counts was performed using reference gene primer amplification. Here immunoSEQ multiplex PCR was the method, and the copy in TCRdb shows in-frame clones only, minus some. D and trimming were read from the DNA, whereas the V and J calls and clone size are those reported in that table. The sample lists around 60,000 clones, 70% to 90% occurring once. The CDR3 has 14 residues. The trim removed 4 bases at V and 6 bases at J, leaving 3 bases unmatched. In germline, CDR1 is SGHTA, CDR2 FQGNSA. The rearrangement uses TRBV7-2 and TRBJ2-7; 13 nucleotides line up with TRBD2. Sample: peripheral blood. The source is a man between 65 and 80 years old with acute or convalescent COVID-19. In nucleotides, the CDR3 is TGTGCCAGCAGCTCCACTAGCGGGGGGGTCGAGCAGTACTTC. This encodes CASSSTSGGVEQYF.